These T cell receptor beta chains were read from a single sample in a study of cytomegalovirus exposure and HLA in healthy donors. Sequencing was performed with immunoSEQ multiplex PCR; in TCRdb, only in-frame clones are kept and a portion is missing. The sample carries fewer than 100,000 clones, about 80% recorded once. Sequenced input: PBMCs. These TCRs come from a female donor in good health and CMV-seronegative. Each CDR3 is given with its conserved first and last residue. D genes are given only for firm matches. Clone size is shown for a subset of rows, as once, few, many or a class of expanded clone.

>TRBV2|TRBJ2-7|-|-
CASKAENREQYF
TGTGCCAGCAAGGCGGAGAACCGCGAGCAGTACTTC
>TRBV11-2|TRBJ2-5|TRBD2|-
CASTQTSGETQYF
TGTGCCAGCACCCAAACTAGCGGAGAGACCCAGTACTTC
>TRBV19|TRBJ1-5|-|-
CASSWGTGGNSNQPQHF
TGTGCCAGTAGTTGGGGGACGGGGGGTAATAGCAATCAGCCCCAGCATTTT
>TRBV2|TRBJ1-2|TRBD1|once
CASSGTGGNGYTF
TGTGCCAGCAGTGGGACAGGGGGGAATGGCTACACCTTC
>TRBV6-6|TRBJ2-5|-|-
CASSSGISETQYF
TGTGCCAGCAGTTCCGGGATTTCGGAGACCCAGTACTTC
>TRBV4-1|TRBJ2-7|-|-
CASSRISSDFVDEQYF
TGCGCCAGCAGCCGAATTAGTAGTGACTTTGTCGACGAGCAGTACTTC
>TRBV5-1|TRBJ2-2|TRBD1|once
CASTRTGDTGELFF
TGCGCCAGCACCCGGACAGGGGACACCGGGGAGCTGTTTTTT
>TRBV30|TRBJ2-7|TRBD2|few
CAWSPAGGRREQYF
TGTGCCTGGAGTCCAGCGGGGGGCCGTCGAGAGCAGTACTTC
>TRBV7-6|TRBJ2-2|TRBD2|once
CASSSGTSVGTGELFF
TGTGCCAGCAGTTCAGGGACTAGCGTCGGTACCGGGGAGCTGTTTTTT
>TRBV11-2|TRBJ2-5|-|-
CASSLNRGETQYF
TGTGCCAGCAGCTTAAATCGGGGAGAGACCCAGTACTTC
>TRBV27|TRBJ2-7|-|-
CASRAQGGISYEQYF
TGTGCCAGCAGGGCACAGGGAGGGATTTCCTACGAGCAGTACTTC
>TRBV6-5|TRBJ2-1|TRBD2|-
CASRIAGPYNEQFF
TGTGCCAGCAGGATAGCGGGACCCTACAATGAGCAGTTCTTC
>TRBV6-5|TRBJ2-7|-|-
CASRGAGGRPYEQYF
TGTGCCAGCCGAGGTGCCGGCGGAAGACCCTACGAGCAGTACTTC
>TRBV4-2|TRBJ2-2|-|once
CASSQQGRISGNTGELFF
TGTGCCAGCAGCCAACAAGGAAGGATTAGCGGGAACACCGGGGAGCTGTTTTTT
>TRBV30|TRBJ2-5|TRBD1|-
CAWSAGTGAETQYF
TGTGCCTGGAGTGCCGGGACAGGGGCCGAGACCCAGTACTTC
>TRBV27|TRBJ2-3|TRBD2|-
CASSLREGDTQYF
TGTGCCAGCAGTCTCCGGGAGGGAGATACGCAGTATTTT
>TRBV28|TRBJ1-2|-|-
CASSSSYRVRYGYTF
TGTGCCAGCAGTTCGAGTTACAGGGTCAGATATGGCTACACCTTC
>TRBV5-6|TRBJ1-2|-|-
CASSGQGYGYTF
TGTGCCAGCAGCGGTCAGGGCTATGGCTACACCTTC
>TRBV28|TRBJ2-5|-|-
CASSRGGAGSPQETQYF
TGTGCCAGCAGCCGAGGGGGGGCAGGGTCGCCGCAAGAGACCCAGTACTTC
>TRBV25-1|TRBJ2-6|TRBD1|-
CASSVGTGSTGGANVLTF
TGTGCCAGCAGTGTTGGGACAGGGTCAACGGGTGGGGCCAACGTCCTGACTTTC
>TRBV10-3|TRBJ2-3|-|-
CAISESRQVTDTQYF
TGTGCCATCAGTGAAAGTCGGCAGGTCACAGATACGCAGTATTTT
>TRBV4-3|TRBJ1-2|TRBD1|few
CASSQSASGGTGYTF
TGCGCCAGCAGCCAATCCGCCTCAGGGGGCACTGGCTACACCTTC
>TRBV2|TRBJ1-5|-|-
CASSEGGGQSNQPQHF
TGTGCCAGCAGCGAGGGGGGGGGCCAAAGCAATCAGCCCCAGCATTTT
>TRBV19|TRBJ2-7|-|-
CASSGNLGEAYEQYF
TGTGCCAGTAGTGGGAACCTCGGGGAAGCGTACGAGCAGTACTTC
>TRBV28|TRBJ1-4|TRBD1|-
CANSQGGTNEKLFF
TGTGCCAATTCACAGGGGGGCACTAATGAAAAACTGTTTTTT
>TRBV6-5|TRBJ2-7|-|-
CASSYRGLNYEQYF
TGTGCCAGCAGTTACCGGGGACTGAACTACGAGCAGTACTTC
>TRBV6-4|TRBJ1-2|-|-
CASRTARGGYTF
TGTGCCAGCAGGACCGCTCGCGGCGGCTACACCTTC
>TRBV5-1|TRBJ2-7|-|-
CASSLGGTARPEQYF
TGCGCCAGCAGCTTGGGCGGGACCGCAAGGCCCGAGCAGTACTTC
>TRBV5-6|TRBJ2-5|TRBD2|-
CASSSQTSGRAEETQYF
TGTGCCAGCAGCTCTCAAACTAGCGGGAGGGCAGAGGAGACCCAGTACTTC
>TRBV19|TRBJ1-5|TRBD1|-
CASSWTGFGQPQHF
TGTGCCAGTAGTTGGACAGGGTTTGGTCAGCCCCAGCATTTT
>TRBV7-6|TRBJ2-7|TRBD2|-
CASSSKPPAGDPYEQYF
TGTGCCAGCAGTTCAAAACCCCCTGCGGGGGACCCCTACGAGCAGTACTTC
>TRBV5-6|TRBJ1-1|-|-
CASSYWGDLRGEIAEAFF
TGTGCCAGCAGCTACTGGGGGGACTTGAGGGGAGAAATCGCTGAAGCTTTCTTT
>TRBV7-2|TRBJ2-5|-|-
CASSLVTGPETQYF
TGTGCCAGCAGCTTAGTTACGGGTCCAGAGACCCAGTACTTC
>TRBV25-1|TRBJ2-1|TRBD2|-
CASSRGTSGNNEQFF
TGTGCCAGCAGTCGGGGGACTAGCGGGAACAATGAGCAGTTCTTC
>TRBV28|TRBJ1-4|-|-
CASSTPGVNEKLFF
TGTGCCAGCAGCACCCCAGGGGTAAATGAAAAACTGTTTTTT
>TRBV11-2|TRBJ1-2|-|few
CASSLKRQPLPGGYTF
TGTGCCAGCAGCTTAAAAAGGCAGCCGCTCCCAGGGGGCTACACCTTC
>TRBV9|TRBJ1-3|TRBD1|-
CASDRQGSGNTIYF
TGTGCCAGCGACCGACAGGGTTCAGGAAACACCATATATTTT
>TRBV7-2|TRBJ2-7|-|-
CASSFDRLGLPYEQYF
TGTGCCAGCAGCTTCGACAGGTTAGGCCTCCCCTACGAGCAGTACTTC
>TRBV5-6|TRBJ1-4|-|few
CASSRRGREVGEKLFF
TGTGCCAGCAGCCGGCGAGGAAGGGAGGTAGGCGAAAAACTGTTTTTT
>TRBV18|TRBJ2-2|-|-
CASSPAKDTGELFF
TGTGCCAGCTCACCGGCAAAAGACACCGGGGAGCTGTTTTTT
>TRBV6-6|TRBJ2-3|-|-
CASSRDFTDTQYF
TGTGCCAGCAGTCGGGACTTCACAGATACGCAGTATTTT
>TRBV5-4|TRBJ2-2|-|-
CASTGYDGELFF
TGTGCCAGCACAGGGTATGACGGGGAGCTGTTTTTT
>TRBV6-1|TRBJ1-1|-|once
CASRRGSSMNTEAFF
TGTGCCAGCAGGAGGGGGAGTTCAATGAACACTGAAGCTTTCTTT
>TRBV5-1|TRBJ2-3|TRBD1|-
CASSPTGETADTQYF
TGCGCCAGCAGCCCGACAGGGGAAACAGCAGATACGCAGTATTTT
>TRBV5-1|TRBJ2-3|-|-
CASSSQRESSDTQYF
TGCGCCAGCAGTTCTCAACGGGAGTCGTCAGATACGCAGTATTTT
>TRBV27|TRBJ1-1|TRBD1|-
CASIHRGGNTEAFF
TGTGCCAGCATTCACAGGGGTGGGAACACTGAAGCTTTCTTT
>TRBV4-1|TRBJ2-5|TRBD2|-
CASSFQTSGRETQYF
TGCGCCAGCAGCTTTCAGACTAGCGGGAGAGAGACCCAGTACTTC
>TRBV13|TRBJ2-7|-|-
CASNLMGREQYF
TGTGCCAGCAATCTAATGGGGAGGGAGCAGTACTTC
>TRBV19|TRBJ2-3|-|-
CASRSGSDTQYF
TGTGCCAGTAGATCAGGGTCAGATACGCAGTATTTT
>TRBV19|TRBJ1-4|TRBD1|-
CASSIPPTGQGDEKLFF
TGTGCCAGTAGTATTCCCCCAACGGGACAGGGGGATGAAAAACTGTTTTTT
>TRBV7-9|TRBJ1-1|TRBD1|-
CASSSRDRALEAFF
TGTGCCAGCAGCTCCCGGGACAGGGCGCTCGAAGCTTTCTTT
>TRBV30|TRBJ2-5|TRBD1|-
CAWTLGTAQETQYF
TGTGCCTGGACGCTAGGGACAGCACAAGAGACCCAGTACTTC
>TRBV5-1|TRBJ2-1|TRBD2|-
CATRSGLAGGPNEQFF
TGCGCCACCCGATCGGGACTAGCGGGAGGGCCCAATGAGCAGTTCTTC
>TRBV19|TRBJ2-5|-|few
CASSPRGEETQYF
TGTGCCAGTAGTCCCCGCGGGGAGGAGACCCAGTACTTC
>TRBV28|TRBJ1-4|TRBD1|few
CASSSGQGPFEKLFF
TGTGCCAGCAGTAGCGGACAGGGCCCTTTTGAAAAACTGTTTTTT